These 9 T cell receptor beta chains originate from one sample sequenced in a study of T cells in women clearing cervical HPV infection. This table comes from immunoSEQ multiplex PCR, and its TCRdb copy is limited to in-frame clones, with some not included. The specimen's table records approximately 52,000 clones. Material: blood buffy coat. Every receptor here comes from a woman aged 18 to 75 with a cervical HPV16 infection that either progressed to CIN3+ or cleared (not recorded which).

As concerns this clone: The CDR3 end lies 3 residues beyond the end of the read and is filled in from the germline J gene. This chain joins TRBV7-3 and TRBJ2-5; 7 bases line up with TRBD2. Trimming at V came to 1 base and at J to 2 bases, leaving 7 bases not matched to a gene. Germline V gene lookup returns CDR1 SGHTA and CDR2 FQGTGA. CDR3 length: 16 amino acids. CDR3 in amino acids: CASSLKGGGDQETQYF. The DNA read from the CDR3 is TGTGCCAGCAGCTTAAAGGGCGGGGGAGATCAAGAGACC.

As for this clone: The sequenced fragment ends 3 residues before the CDR3 boundary, so the rest is inferred from the germline J gene. The chain is built from TRBV7-8 and TRBJ2-1, with D perhaps matching TRBD2 (6 bases). CDR1 is SGHVS, CDR2 FQNEAQ, per germline. The CDR3 length is 15 residues. V was clipped by 2 bases and J by 6 bases, with 14 bases between them. The DNA read from the CDR3 is TGTGCCAGCAGCTTATCACTAGCTGAGATCAATGAG. Its protein is CASSLSLAEINE. The complete CDR3 sequence is CASSLSLAEINEQFF.

Points on this clone: The CDR3 extends 3 residues past the end of the read, so its final part is completed from the germline J gene. The rearrangement joins TRBV2 to TRBJ2-1, with TRBD2 matching over 8 bases. After removal of 5 bases from V and 3 bases from J, the junction contained 6 bases not matched to a gene. In germline, CDR1 is SNHLY, CDR2 FYNNEI. The CDR3 extends over 15 amino acids. The sequenced CDR3 bases are TGTGCCAGCAGTTTGCGGCGGGGGGTCTACAATGAG. Its translation: CASSLRRGVYNE. The full CDR3 sequence reads CASSLRRGVYNEQFF.

About this clone: The read terminates 3 residues ahead of where the CDR3 ends, so the germline J gene completes it. This sequence joins TRBV20-1 and TRBJ1-1; possible D gene TRBD1, 6 bases. The CDR3 spans 16 residues. Germline assignment: CDR1 DFQATT and CDR2 SNEGSKA (reference sequence). Trimming removed 3 bases from V and 0 bases from J, with 17 bases in between. The sequenced CDR3 bases are TGCAGTGCTAGGGAAATTACGGGACACGTGAACACTGAA. Translating it yields CSAREITGHVNTE. The CDR3 as a whole reads CSAREITGHVNTEAFF.

CDR3 DNA, as far as it was read: TGTGCCAGCAGCTGGGGGGGGACCGGGGAG. Protein sequence: CASSWGGTGE. Given in full, the CDR3 is CASSWGGTGELFF. The chain combines TRBV13 with TRBJ2-2, with TRBD2 matching 7 bases. The read stops 3 residues short of the end of the CDR3; the missing end is completed from the germline J gene. The CDR3 runs 13 residues. The germline CDR1 and CDR2 sequences are PRHDT and FYEKMQ (reference sequence). Trimming took 4 bases from V and 5 from J; bases not matched to a gene: 1.

As for this clone: The observed sequence ends 3 residues before the CDR3 terminus, with the missing tail filled in from the germline J gene. The chain couples TRBV7-2 to TRBJ2-1; D may be TRBD2 (6 bases). The ends were cut back, 5 bases at V and 2 bases at J, with 13 bases in the middle. CDR3 length: 15 residues. The germline V gene has CDR1 SGHTA and CDR2 FQGNSA. The CDR3 protein is CASSPPGLPYNEQFF. CDR3 bases read: TGTGCCAGCAGCCCCCCGGGACTTCCCTACAATGAG. The full variable domain, in which reference TRBV7-2 and TRBJ2-1 provide the parts outside the CDR3, is GAGVSQSPSNKVTEKGKDVELRCDPISGHTALYWYRQSLGQGLEFLIYFQGNSAPDKSGLPSDRFSAERTGGSVSTLTIQRTQQEDSAVYLCASSPPGLPYNEQFFGPGTRLTVL.

Remarks on this clone: With the read ending 3 residues before the CDR3 end, the germline J gene is used to fill in that end. The chain employs TRBV6-1 and TRBJ2-7; D is perhaps TRBD1 (6 bases). Trimming stripped 4 bases from V and 3 bases from J, with 10 bases between. Germline V CDR1 and CDR2: MNHNS, SASEGT. The CDR3 spans 13 residues. Here the CDR3 reads CASSAGHRYEQYF. The sequenced CDR3 bases are TGTGCCAGCAGTGCGGGACACCGCTACGAG.

About this clone: The CDR3 end is not reached by the read, which stops 3 residues before it; the germline J gene fills it in. This chain uses TRBV5-1 with TRBJ2-1, with 7 bases matching TRBD1. Germline values: CDR1 SGHRS, CDR2 YFSETQ. The ends lost 4 bases at V and 5 bases at J; junction bases unmatched: 18. This CDR3 spans 18 amino acids. The CDR3 DNA, read in part, is TGCGCCAGCAGCCCATGGACAGGCGTACTTTTGGGGGACAATGAG. Its translation is CASSPWTGVLLGDNE. The full CDR3 protein reads CASSPWTGVLLGDNEQFF.

Points on this clone: The observed sequence ends 3 residues before the CDR3 terminus, with the missing tail filled in from the germline J gene. V is TRBV20-1 and J is TRBJ2-7; TRBD1 matches at 7 bases. V shed 3 bases, J shed 1 base, and the junction held 6 bases outside the gene matches. From germline, CDR1 is DFQATT and CDR2 SNEGSKA (reference sequence). The CDR3 sequence is 14 residues long. The CDR3 loop is CSARSGDRSYEQYF. Incomplete CDR3 DNA: TGCAGTGCTAGGTCAGGGGACAGATCCTACGAG.